The clone carrying this T cell receptor beta chain appeared a few times. Its antigen is still unknown. The record originates from a study of T-cell reconstitution after alpha-beta-depleted transplantation in children. General observations from the study: Reported findings indicate that, about two months after transplant, alpha-beta T cells came from several hundred expanded clones, which were derived from non-depleted graft cells. There were some patients whose high TCRbeta diversity at day 60 came from surviving recipient T cells and thymic progenitors. T-cell numbers and diversity, one year after transplant, stemmed largely from T cells that were newly produced.

Trimming removed 3 bases from V and 3 bases from J, with 16 bases in between. This CDR3 region has 16 residues. Per germline, CDR1 SGDLS and CDR2 YYNGEE. Unique molecular identifiers were incorporated when the TCRbeta library was constructed. TCRdb fed the PCR reads into MiXCR, producing one record per CDR3 protein. The sample has 610,000 or so distinct CDR3 sequences; more than 20% are singletons. V gene TRBV9 combines with J gene TRBJ2-1; TRBD1 is a possible D gene (6 bases). This TCR derives from a boy under three years old with Wiskott-Aldrich syndrome, due to receive a stem cell transplant. The source material was PBMCs, sampled before TCRalphabeta/CD19-depleted stem cell transplant. CDR3 in amino acids: CASSDQATGFYNEQFF. CDR3 coding DNA: TGTGCCAGCAGCGACCAGGCTACAGGGTTCTACAATGAGCAGTTCTTC.